This T cell receptor (beta chain) was captured by sequencing in a study of blood T cell repertoires in COVID-19. Across the study: The study drew acute and convalescent COVID-19 samples from the United States, Italy and Spain. PBMCs, B-cell-depleted T cells, or T cells were the source of the cDNA or gDNA that made up the material.

Per the original data handling: Estimation of nucleated cell counts was performed using reference gene primer amplification. Clones were read by immunoSEQ multiplex PCR, and TCRdb kept only the in-frame ones, dropping some. That table gives V, J and clone size, and the DNA gave D and trimming. The sample carries 150,000 to 180,000 clones, 75% to 85% recorded once. This clonotype originated in a woman aged 60-70 years with COVID-19, enrolled during active disease. Sequenced material: peripheral blood.

The CDR3 here is CASLWTGEQFF. As DNA, the CDR3 is TGCGCCAGCCTGTGGACTGGTGAGCAGTTCTTC. V and J are TRBV10-2 and TRBJ2-1; D might be TRBD2 (5 bases). Deletions cut 8 bases from V and 9 bases from J, with 11 bases between. CDR3 length: 11 residues. CDR1 WSHSY and CDR2 SAAADI come from the germline V gene.